This T cell receptor beta chain is drawn from a study of blood T cell repertoires in COVID-19. Across the study: T cells, B-cell-depleted T cells, or PBMCs provided the cDNA or gDNA that served as material.

With 6 bases clipped from V and 3 bases from J, the junction kept 8 bases outside the gene matches. This CDR3 is 15 amino acids long. CDR1 and CDR2 from the germline V gene are MNHEY and SVGAGI. Participants were placed into cohorts based on the clinical history they reported. Recovery meant two consecutive negative NP/OP PCR tests, professional clearance, or resolved symptoms. Method: immunoSEQ multiplex PCR; TCRdb's copy keeps in-frame clones and lacks some. The table includes roughly 250,000 clones, 88% detected once. This receptor was obtained from a woman between 50 and 59 years old who had recovered from COVID-19. Sequencing was performed on PBMCs or T cells enriched from blood (not recorded which). The rearrangement uses TRBV6-5 and TRBJ2-1, with TRBD2 matching 7 bases. DNA for the CDR3: TGTGCCAGCAGGTCAAGTCTAGCGGTCTACAATGAGCAGTTCTTC. Protein sequence: CASRSSLAVYNEQFF.